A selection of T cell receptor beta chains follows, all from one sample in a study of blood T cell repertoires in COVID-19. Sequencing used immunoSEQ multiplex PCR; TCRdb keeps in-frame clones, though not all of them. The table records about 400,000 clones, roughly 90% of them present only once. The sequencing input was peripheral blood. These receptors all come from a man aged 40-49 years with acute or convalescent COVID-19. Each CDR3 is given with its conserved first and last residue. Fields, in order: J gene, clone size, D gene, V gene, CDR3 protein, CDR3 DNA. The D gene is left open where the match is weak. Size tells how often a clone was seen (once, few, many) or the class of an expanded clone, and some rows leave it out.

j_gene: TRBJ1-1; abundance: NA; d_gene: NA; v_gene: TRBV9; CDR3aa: CASSEGVFTEAFF; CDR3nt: TGTGCCAGCAGCGAGGGGGTCTTCACTGAAGCTTTCTTT
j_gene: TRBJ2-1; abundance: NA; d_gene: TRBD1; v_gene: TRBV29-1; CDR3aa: CSVEVRGPNNEQFF; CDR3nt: TGCAGCGTTGAAGTCAGGGGGCCCAACAATGAGCAGTTCTTC
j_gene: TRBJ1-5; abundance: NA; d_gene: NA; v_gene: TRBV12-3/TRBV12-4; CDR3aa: CASSHSGPQHF; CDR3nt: TGTGCCAGCAGTCATAGCGGGCCCCAGCATTTT
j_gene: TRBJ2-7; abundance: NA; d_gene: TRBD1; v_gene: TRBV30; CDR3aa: CAWSDQGVYEQYF; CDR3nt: TGTGCCTGGAGTGATCAGGGGGTGTACGAGCAGTACTTC
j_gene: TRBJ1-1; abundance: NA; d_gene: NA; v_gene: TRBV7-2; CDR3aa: CASSFVTVTEAFF; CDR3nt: TGTGCCAGCAGCTTCGTAACAGTCACTGAAGCTTTCTTT
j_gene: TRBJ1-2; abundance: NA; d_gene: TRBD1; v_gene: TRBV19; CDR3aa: CASNPPGQGAYGYTF; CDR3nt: TGTGCCAGTAATCCTCCGGGACAGGGGGCCTATGGCTACACCTTC
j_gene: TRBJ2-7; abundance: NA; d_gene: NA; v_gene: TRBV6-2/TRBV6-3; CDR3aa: CASSRQIYEQYF; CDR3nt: TGTGCCAGCAGTCGACAGATCTACGAGCAGTACTTC
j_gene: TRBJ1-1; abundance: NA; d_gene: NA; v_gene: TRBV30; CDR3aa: CAWSVSIRFDTEAFF; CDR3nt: TGTGCCTGGAGTGTTTCCATCCGGTTCGACACTGAAGCTTTCTTT
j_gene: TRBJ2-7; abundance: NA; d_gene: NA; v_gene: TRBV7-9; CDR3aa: CASSLQVSYEQYF; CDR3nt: TGTGCCAGCAGCTTACAGGTCTCCTACGAGCAGTACTTC
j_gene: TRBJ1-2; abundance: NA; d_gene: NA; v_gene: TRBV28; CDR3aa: CASSLISGGANYGYTF; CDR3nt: TGTGCCAGCAGTTTAATCAGCGGTGGAGCTAACTATGGCTACACCTTC
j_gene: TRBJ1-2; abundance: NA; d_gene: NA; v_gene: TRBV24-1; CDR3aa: CATSDGGLPTLGGYTF; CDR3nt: TGTGCCACCAGTGATGGGGGCCTACCTACTTTGGGCGGCTACACCTTC
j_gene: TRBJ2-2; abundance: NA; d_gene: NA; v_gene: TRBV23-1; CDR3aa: CASSQSGHLTGELFF; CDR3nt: TGCGCCAGCAGTCAATCGGGGCACCTCACCGGGGAGCTGTTTTTT
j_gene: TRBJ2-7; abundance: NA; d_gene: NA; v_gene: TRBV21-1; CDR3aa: CASSKCTGTSGGIHSYEQYF; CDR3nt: TGTGCCAGCAGCAAATGTACCGGGACTAGCGGGGGTATACACTCCTACGAGCAGTACTTC
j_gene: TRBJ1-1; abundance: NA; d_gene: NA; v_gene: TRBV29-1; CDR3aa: CSGSGTWGGTEAFF; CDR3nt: TGCAGCGGCTCTGGCACATGGGGAGGTACTGAAGCTTTCTTT
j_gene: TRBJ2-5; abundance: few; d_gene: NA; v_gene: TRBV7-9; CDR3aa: CASSLGSLYQETQYF; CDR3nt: TGTGCCAGCAGCTTGGGCAGCCTGTACCAAGAGACCCAGTACTTC
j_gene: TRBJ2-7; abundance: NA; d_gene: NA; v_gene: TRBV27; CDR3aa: CASSPPRAGTAYEQYF; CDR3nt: TGTGCCAGCAGTCCCCCCCGTGCGGGGACAGCCTACGAGCAGTACTTC
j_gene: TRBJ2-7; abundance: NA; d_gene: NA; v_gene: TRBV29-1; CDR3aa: CSVRLGGGEQYF; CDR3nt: TGCAGCGTCCGCCTGGGAGGCGGCGAGCAGTACTTC
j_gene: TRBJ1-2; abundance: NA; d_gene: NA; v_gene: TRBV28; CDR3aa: CASSLGGGYGYGYTF; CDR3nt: TGTGCCAGCAGTTTAGGTGGAGGTTATGGCTATGGCTACACCTTC
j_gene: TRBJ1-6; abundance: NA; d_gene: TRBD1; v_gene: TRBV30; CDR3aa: CAWNGQGGNSPLHF; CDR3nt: TGTGCCTGGAACGGACAGGGAGGGAATTCACCCCTCCACTTT
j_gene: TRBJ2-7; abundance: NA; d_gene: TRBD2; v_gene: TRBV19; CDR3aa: CASSAALAVYEQYF; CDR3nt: TGTGCCAGTAGTGCCGCCCTAGCGGTTTACGAGCAGTACTTC
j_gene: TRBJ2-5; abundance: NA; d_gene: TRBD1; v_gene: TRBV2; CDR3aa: CASSGQGISETQYF; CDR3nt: TGTGCCAGCAGCGGACAGGGCATAAGCGAGACCCAGTACTTC
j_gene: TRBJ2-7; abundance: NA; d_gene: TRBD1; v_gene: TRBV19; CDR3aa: CASSIGTGTYEQYF; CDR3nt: TGTGCCAGTAGTATAGGGACAGGAACCTACGAGCAGTACTTC
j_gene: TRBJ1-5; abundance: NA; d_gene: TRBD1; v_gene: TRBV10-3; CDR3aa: CAISGTGGKLQPQHF; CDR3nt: TGTGCCATCAGCGGGACAGGGGGCAAATTACAGCCCCAGCATTTT
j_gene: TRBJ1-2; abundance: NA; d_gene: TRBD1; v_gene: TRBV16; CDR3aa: CASSKRQGERLGYTF; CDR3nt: TGTGCCAGCAGCAAAAGACAGGGGGAGCGTCTTGGCTACACCTTC
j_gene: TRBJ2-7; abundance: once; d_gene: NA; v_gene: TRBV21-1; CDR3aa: CASSKVVPGQLYEQYF; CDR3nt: TGTGCCAGCAGCAAAGTGGTGCCAGGGCAACTCTACGAGCAGTACTTC